In this sample, the clone carrying this T cell receptor beta chain turned up a few times. What it binds is not known. Next came a second PCR, run for about 7 to 11 cycles, which used a sample-barcoded 5' primer along with a J-beta primer mix. TCRdb re-called the 5' RACE reads through MiXCR, storing one row per CDR3 protein. The data hold some 1.1 million distinct CDR3 sequences, with roughly two fifths observed a single time. The source of the sample is a study of blood T cells in healthy people across ages. Study-wide findings and caveats: Getting older went along with TCR beta diversity per million T cells dropping roughly linearly. The percentage of naive T cells correlated strongly with TCR beta diversity.

Germline CDR1 SGHRS, CDR2 YFSETQ. This CDR3 comprises 15 residues. Trimming took off 4 bases at V and 3 bases at J, with 16 bases between the two ends. The clonotype comes from a man between 18 and 35 years old in good health. The V call is TRBV5-1, the J call TRBJ1-2; possible D gene TRBD1, 6 bases. Input material: blood. The CDR3: CASSDGGGGYYGYTF. The CDR3 DNA is TGCGCCAGCAGCGACGGCGGCGGGGGCTACTATGGCTACACCTTC.